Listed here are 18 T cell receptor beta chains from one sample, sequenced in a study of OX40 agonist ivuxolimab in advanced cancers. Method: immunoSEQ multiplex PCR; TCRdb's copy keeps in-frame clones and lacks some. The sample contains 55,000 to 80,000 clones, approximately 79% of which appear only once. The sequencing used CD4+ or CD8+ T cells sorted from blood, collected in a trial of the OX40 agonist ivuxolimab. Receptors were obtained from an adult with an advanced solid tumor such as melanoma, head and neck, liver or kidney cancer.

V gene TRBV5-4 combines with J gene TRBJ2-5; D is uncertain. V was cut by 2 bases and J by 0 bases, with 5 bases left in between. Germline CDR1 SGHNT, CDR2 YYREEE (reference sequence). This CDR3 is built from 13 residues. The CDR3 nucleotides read TGTGCCAGCAGCTTTCCGTACCAAGAGACCCAGTACTTC. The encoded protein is CASSFPYQETQYF.

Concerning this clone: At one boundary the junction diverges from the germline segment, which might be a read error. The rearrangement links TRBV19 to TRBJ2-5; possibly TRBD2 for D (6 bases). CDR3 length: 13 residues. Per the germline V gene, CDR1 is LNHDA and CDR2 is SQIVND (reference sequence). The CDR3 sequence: CASSIGGGTPTNF. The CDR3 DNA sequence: TGTGCCAGTAGTATAGGCGGCGGGACCCCTACGAACTTC.

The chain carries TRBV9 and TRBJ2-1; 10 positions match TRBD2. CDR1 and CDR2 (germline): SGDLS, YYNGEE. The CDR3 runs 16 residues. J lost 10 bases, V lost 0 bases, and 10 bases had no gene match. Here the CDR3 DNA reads TGTGCCAGCAGCGTAGGAACTAGCGGGACGGTTAGGGAGCAGTTCTTC. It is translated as CASSVGTSGTVREQFF.

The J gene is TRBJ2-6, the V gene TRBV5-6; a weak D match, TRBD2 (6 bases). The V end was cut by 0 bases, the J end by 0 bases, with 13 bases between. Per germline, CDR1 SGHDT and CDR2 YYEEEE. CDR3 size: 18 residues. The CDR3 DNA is TGTGCCAGCAGCTTGGTCGGAGGGCCCTCCTCTGGGGCCAACGTCCTGACTTTC. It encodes CASSLVGGPSSGANVLTF.

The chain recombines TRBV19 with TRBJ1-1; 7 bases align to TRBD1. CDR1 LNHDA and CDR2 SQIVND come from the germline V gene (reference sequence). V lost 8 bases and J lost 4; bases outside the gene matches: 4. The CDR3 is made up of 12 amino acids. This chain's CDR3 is CASRQGGTEAFF. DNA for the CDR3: TGTGCCAGTCGACAGGGCGGCACTGAAGCTTTCTTT.

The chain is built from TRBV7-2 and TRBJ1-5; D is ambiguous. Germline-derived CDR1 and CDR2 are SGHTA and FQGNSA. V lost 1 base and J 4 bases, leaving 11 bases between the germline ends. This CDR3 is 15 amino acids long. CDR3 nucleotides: TGTGCCAGCAGCTTAGAACCATCTGGAAATCAGCCCCAGCATTTT. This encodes CASSLEPSGNQPQHF.

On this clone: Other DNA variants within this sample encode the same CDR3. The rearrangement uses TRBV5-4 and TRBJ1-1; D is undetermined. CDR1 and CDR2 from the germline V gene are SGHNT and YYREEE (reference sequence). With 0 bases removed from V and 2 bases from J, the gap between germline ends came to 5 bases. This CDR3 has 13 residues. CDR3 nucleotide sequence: TGTGCCAGCAGCTTGGGGGTCAACACTGAAGCTTTCTTT. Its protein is CASSLGVNTEAFF.

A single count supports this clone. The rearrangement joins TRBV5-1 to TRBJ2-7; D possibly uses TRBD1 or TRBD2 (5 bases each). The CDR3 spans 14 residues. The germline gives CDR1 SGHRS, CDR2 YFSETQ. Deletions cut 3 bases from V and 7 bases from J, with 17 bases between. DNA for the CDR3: TGCGCCAGCAGCTCGGGGCAGGTCCGCGGGGAGCAGTACTTC. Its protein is CASSSGQVRGEQYF. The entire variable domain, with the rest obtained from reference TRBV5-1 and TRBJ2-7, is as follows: KAGVTQTPRYLIKTRGQQVTLSCSPISGHRSVSWYQQTPGQGLQFLFEYFSETQRNKGNFPGRFSGRQFSNSRSEMNVSTLELGDSALYLCASSSGQVRGEQYFGPGTRLTVT.

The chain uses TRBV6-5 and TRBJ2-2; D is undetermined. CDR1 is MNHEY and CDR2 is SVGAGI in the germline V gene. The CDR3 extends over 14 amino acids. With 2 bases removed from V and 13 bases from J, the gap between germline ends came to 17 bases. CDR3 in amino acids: CASSYGSGQLALFF. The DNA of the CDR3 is TGTGCCAGCAGTTACGGTTCGGGCCAGTTGGCGCTGTTTTTT.

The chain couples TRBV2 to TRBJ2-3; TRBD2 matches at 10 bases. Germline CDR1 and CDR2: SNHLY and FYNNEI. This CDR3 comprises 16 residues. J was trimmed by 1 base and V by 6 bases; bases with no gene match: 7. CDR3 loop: CASRTGAGGGTDTQYF. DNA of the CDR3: TGTGCCAGCAGGACTGGAGCGGGAGGGGGCACAGATACGCAGTATTTT.

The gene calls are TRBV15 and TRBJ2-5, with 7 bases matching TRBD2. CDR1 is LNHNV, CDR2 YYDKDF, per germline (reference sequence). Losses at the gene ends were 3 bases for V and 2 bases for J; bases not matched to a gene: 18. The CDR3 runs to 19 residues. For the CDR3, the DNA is TGTGCCACCAGCAGGTCGACTAGCTGGGGTAGGGAGTTACAAGAGACCCAGTACTTC. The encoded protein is CATSRSTSWGRELQETQYF.

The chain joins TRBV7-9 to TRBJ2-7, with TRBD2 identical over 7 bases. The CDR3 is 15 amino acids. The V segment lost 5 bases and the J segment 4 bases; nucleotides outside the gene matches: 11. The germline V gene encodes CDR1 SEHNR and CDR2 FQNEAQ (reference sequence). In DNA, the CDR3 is TGTGCCAGCAGCCCTTGGGAGGGGTGGAGGTACGAGCAGTACTTC. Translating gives CASSPWEGWRYEQYF.

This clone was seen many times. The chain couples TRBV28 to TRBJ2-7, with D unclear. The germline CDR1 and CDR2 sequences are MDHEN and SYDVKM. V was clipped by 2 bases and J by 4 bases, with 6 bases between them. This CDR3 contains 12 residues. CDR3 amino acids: CASSLALYEQYF. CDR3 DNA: TGTGCCAGCAGTTTAGCCTTATACGAGCAGTACTTC.

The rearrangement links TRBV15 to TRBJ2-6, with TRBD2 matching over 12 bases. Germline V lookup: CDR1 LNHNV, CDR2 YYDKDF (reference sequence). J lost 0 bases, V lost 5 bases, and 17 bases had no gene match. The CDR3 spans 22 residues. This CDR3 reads CATSGRGLAGGSTLSGANVLTF. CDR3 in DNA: TGTGCCACCAGCGGACGGGGCCTAGCGGGGGGGAGTACCCTCTCTGGGGCCAACGTCCTGACTTTC.

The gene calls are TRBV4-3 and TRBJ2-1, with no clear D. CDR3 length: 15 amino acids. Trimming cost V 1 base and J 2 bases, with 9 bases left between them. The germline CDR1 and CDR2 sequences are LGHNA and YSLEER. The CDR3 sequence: CASSQADLPYNEQFF. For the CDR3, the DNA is TGCGCCAGCAGCCAAGCGGACCTTCCCTACAATGAGCAGTTCTTC.

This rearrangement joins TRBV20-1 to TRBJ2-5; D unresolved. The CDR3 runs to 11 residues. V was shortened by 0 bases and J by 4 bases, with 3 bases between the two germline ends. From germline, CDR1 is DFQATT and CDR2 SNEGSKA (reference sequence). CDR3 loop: CSARERETQYF. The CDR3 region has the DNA TGCAGTGCTAGAGAACGAGAGACCCAGTACTTC.

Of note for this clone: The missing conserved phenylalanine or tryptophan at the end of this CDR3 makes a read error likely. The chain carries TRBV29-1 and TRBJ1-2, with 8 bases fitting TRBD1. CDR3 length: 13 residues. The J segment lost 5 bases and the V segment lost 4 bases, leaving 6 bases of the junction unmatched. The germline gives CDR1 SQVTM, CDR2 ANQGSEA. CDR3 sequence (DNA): TGCAGCGTTGCGGACAGGGAGGGATATGGCTACACCCTC. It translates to CSVADREGYGYTL.

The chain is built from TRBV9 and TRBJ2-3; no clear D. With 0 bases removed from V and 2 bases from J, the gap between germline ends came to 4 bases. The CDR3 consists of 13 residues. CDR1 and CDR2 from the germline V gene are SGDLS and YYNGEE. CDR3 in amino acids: CASSVGPTDTQYF. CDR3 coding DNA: TGTGCCAGCAGCGTAGGACCCACAGATACGCAGTATTTT.